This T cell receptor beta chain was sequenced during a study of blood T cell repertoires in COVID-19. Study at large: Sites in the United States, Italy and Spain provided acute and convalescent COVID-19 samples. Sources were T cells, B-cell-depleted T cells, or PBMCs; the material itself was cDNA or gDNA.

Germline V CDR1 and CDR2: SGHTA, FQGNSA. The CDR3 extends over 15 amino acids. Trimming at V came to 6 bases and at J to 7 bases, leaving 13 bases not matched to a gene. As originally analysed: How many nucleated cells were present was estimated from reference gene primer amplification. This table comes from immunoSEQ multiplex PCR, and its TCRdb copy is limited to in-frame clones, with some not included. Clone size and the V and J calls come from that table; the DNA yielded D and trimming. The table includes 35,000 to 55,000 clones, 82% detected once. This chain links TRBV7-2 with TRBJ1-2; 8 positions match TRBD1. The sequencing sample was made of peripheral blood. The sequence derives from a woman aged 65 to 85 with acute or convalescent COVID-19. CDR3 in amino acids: CASSLYSGRGPGYTF. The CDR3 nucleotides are TGTGCCAGCAGTCTCTATTCGGGCAGGGGGCCTGGCTACACCTTC.